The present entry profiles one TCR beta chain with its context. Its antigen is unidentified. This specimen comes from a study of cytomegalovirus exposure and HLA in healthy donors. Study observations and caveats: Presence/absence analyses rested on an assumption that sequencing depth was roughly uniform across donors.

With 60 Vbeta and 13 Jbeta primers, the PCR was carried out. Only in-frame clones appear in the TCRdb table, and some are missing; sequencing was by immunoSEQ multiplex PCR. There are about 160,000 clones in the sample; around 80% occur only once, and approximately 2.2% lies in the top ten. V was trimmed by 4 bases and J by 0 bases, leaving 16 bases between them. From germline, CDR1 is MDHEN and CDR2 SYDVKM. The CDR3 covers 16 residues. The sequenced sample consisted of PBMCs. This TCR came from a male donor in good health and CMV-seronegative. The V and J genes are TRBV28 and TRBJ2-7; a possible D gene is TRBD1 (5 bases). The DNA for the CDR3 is TGTGCCAGCAGTTCCGGTCAGGGCCCGAGCTCCTACGAGCAGTACTTC. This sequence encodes CASSSGQGPSSYEQYF.